The TCR beta chain described here comes from a study of T cell responses to AZD1222 COVID-19 vaccine. Study outcomes and limitations: Only a handful of AZD1222 recipients, six or seven in all, had baseline seropositivity. Dominant at 160-218 and 743-854, vaccine-associated CD4 TCRs also spanned spike.

Profiling relied on immunoSEQ multiplex PCR, and the TCRdb table lists in-frame clones only, not all of them. Here the sample spans approximately 150,000 clones, 90% being singletons. Points on this clone: Antigen specificity is unknown.

Trimming pared 2 bases from V and 7 bases from J, leaving 12 bases between. Per germline, CDR1 LGHDT and CDR2 YNNKEL (reference sequence). CDR3 length: 14 amino acids. The sequence derives from an adult who received the AZD1222 COVID-19 vaccine. The sequences come from peripheral blood, collected 28 days after the second AZD1222 dose. The chain recombines TRBV3-1 (or the pseudogene TRBV3-2) with TRBJ2-4, with D possibly matching TRBD1 (7 bases). As DNA, the CDR3 is TGTGCCAGCAGCCAACAGGGGGAGGCGAACATTCAGTACTTC. Encoded protein: CASSQQGEANIQYF.